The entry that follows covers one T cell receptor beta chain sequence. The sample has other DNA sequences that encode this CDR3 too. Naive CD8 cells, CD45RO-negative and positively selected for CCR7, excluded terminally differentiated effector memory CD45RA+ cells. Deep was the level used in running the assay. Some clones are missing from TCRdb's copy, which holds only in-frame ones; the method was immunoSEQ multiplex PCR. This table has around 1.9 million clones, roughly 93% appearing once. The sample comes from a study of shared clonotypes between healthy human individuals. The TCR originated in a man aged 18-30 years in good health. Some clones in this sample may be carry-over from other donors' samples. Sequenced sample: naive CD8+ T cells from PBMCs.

The CDR3 DNA follows: TGTGCCAGCAGTTTATCGGCCGGGACGGGTACCTACGAGCAGTACTTC. Amino acids: CASSLSAGTGTYEQYF. This sequence joins TRBV27 and TRBJ2-7, with D tentatively TRBD1 or TRBD2 (5 bases each). V lost 0 bases and J 2 bases, leaving 14 bases between the germline ends. CDR1 and CDR2 (germline): MNHEY, SMNVEV (reference sequence). The CDR3 is made up of 16 amino acids.